These T cell receptor beta chains were read from a single sample in a study of human T cells and chemical hapten exposure. A single record per CDR3 protein comes from TCRdb applying MiXCR to the RACE reads. Of approximately 71,000 distinct CDR3 sequences in the sample, 11% were seen once. Sample: whole blood, taken in connection with sensitization to the hapten diphenylcyclopropenone (DPC). These receptors were obtained from a woman aged 45-65 years with alopecia areata. Some clones in this sample may be carry-over from other donors' samples. CDR3s include the opening cysteine and the closing phenylalanine or tryptophan. D genes are given only for firm matches. Size is omitted from some rows. Given values are once, few, many or a class for expanded clones.

v_gene: TRBV4-3
d_gene: .
abundance: few
j_gene: TRBJ1-1
CDR3nt: TGCGCCAGCAGCCAAGTGGGCCAGGGCACTGATGAAGCTTTCTTT
CDR3aa: CASSQVGQGTDEAFF

v_gene: TRBV7-2
d_gene: .
abundance: many
j_gene: TRBJ2-7
CDR3nt: TGTGCCAGCAGCTTAGCGCCCGGACAGCTCTACGAGCAGTACTTC
CDR3aa: CASSLAPGQLYEQYF

v_gene: TRBV2
d_gene: .
abundance: many
j_gene: TRBJ2-7
CDR3nt: TGTGCCAGCAGTGAGAGGCGGAATGCCTACGAGCAGTACTTC
CDR3aa: CASSERRNAYEQYF

v_gene: TRBV29-1
d_gene: .
abundance: many
j_gene: TRBJ1-1
CDR3nt: TGCAGCGTTGAAGATACAGGCACTGAAGCTTTCTTT
CDR3aa: CSVEDTGTEAFF

v_gene: TRBV7-2
d_gene: .
abundance: .
j_gene: TRBJ2-5
CDR3nt: TGTGCCAGCAGCTTACTGGGCTCGGGGCCAGAGACCCAGTACTTC
CDR3aa: CASSLLGSGPETQYF

v_gene: TRBV4-1
d_gene: TRBD2
abundance: .
j_gene: TRBJ2-5
CDR3nt: TGCGCCAGCAGCACTGGCCCGACTAGCAGAAAGCTAGAGACCCAGTACTTC
CDR3aa: CASSTGPTSRKLETQYF

v_gene: TRBV3-1
d_gene: .
abundance: .
j_gene: TRBJ1-2
CDR3nt: TGTGCCAGCAGCCAGTCACAGAGAAGTTACACCTTC
CDR3aa: CASSQSQRSYTF

v_gene: TRBV20-1
d_gene: TRBD1
abundance: many
j_gene: TRBJ2-7
CDR3nt: TGCAGTGCCCCTGCCCGGGACAGGGGGATCTACGAGCAGTACTTC
CDR3aa: CSAPARDRGIYEQYF

v_gene: TRBV15
d_gene: .
abundance: .
j_gene: TRBJ1-5
CDR3nt: TGTGCCACCAGCAGAGCGGACGACCACAATCAGCCCCAGCATTTT
CDR3aa: CATSRADDHNQPQHF

v_gene: TRBV27
d_gene: TRBD1
abundance: .
j_gene: TRBJ2-1
CDR3nt: TGTGCCAGCAGTTCCCGACAGGGGAAGGAGAACAATGAGCAGTTCTTC
CDR3aa: CASSSRQGKENNEQFF

v_gene: TRBV5-1
d_gene: .
abundance: few
j_gene: TRBJ1-4
CDR3nt: TGCGCCAGCAGCTTGGCACTGGATGAAAAACTGTTTTTT
CDR3aa: CASSLALDEKLFF

v_gene: TRBV7-7
d_gene: .
abundance: .
j_gene: TRBJ2-1
CDR3nt: TGTGCCAGCAGCCCAGGGACCGTCAATGAGCAGTTCTTC
CDR3aa: CASSPGTVNEQFF

v_gene: TRBV29-1
d_gene: .
abundance: few
j_gene: TRBJ1-5
CDR3nt: TGCAGCGTTGGAGGGGGCAATCAGCCCCAGCATTTT
CDR3aa: CSVGGGNQPQHF

v_gene: TRBV18
d_gene: .
abundance: few
j_gene: TRBJ2-1
CDR3nt: TGTGCCAGCTCACCACCGATAATAGCCGTAATACGCGAGCAGTTCTTC
CDR3aa: CASSPPIIAVIREQFF

v_gene: TRBV29-1
d_gene: .
abundance: few
j_gene: TRBJ1-6
CDR3nt: TGCAGCGTTGGAGAGACCTATAATTCACCCCTCCACTTT
CDR3aa: CSVGETYNSPLHF